The sequence of this TCR beta chain was determined in a study of T-cell reconstitution after alpha-beta-depleted transplantation in children. TCRbeta library preparation incorporated unique molecular identifiers. MiXCR, applied by TCRdb to the PCR reads, yields one record per CDR3 protein. The table shows fewer than 350,000 distinct CDR3 sequences, with roughly 11% occurring only once. After removal of 7 bases from V and 3 bases from J, the junction contained 10 bases not matched to a gene. The CDR3 spans 15 residues. The germline gives CDR1 SNHLY, CDR2 FYNNEI. In its sample, this clonotype was seen a few times.

The receptor was isolated from a male patient under 10 years old who had a stem cell transplant for chronic granulomatous disease, so the T cells may come from the graft donor. The rearrangement uses TRBV2 and TRBJ2-7; TRBD2 matches at 9 bases. Sequencing was performed on peripheral blood, taken 180 days after TCRalphabeta/CD19-depleted stem cell transplant. The CDR3 region is CASKLRAGGIYEQYF. Here the CDR3 DNA reads TGTGCCAGCAAATTAAGAGCGGGGGGCATCTACGAGCAGTACTTC.